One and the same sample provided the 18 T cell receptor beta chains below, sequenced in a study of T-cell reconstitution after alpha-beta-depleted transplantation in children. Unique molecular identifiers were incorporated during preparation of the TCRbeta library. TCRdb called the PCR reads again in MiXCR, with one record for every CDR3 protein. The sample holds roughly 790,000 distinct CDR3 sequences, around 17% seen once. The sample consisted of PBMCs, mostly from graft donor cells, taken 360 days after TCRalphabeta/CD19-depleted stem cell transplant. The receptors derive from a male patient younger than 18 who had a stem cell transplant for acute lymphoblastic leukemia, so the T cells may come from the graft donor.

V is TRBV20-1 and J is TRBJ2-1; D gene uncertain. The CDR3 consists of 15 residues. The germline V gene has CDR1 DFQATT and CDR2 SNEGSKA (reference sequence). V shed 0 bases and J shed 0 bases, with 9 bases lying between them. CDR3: CSAREGASSYNEQFF. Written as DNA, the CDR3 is TGCAGTGCTAGAGAGGGCGCGAGCTCCTACAATGAGCAGTTCTTC.

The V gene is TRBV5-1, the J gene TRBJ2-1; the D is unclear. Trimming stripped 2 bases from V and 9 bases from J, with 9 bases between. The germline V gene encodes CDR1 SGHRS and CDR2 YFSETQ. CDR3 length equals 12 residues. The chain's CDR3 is CASSLRAGEQFF. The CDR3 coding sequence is TGCGCCAGCAGCTTAAGGGCAGGTGAGCAGTTCTTC.

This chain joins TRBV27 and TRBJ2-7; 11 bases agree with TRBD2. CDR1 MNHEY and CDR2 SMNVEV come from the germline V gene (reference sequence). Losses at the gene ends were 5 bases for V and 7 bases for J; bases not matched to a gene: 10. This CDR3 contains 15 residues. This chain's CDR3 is CASSRLLAGVEEQYF. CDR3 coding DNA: TGTGCCAGCAGTCGTCTACTAGCGGGAGTGGAAGAGCAGTACTTC.

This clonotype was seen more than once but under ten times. The DNA of the CDR3 is TGTGCCAGCAGCGGAACAGCGAACCAACCCTACGAGCAGTACTTC. Its translation is CASSGTANQPYEQYF. The V and J genes are TRBV9 and TRBJ2-7; D remains unclear. Trimming left V 3 bases short and J 2 bases short, with 15 bases between. Per the germline V gene, CDR1 is SGDLS and CDR2 is YYNGEE. The CDR3 covers 15 residues.

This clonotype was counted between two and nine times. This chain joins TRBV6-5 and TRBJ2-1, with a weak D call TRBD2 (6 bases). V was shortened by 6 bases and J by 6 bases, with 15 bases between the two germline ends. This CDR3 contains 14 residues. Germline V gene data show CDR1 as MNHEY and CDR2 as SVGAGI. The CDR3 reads CASSHTSWGNEQFF. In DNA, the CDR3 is TGTGCCAGCAGCCATACTAGCTGGGGCAATGAGCAGTTCTTC.

The CDR3 nucleotides are TGTGCCAGCAGACCTCAACCTAACACTGAAGCTTTCTTT. It encodes CASRPQPNTEAFF. This sequence joins TRBV12-3 or TRBV12-4 and TRBJ1-1; D remains ambiguous. CDR3 length: 13 amino acids. The V gene lost 6 bases and the J gene lost 2 bases, with 10 bases spanning the gap.

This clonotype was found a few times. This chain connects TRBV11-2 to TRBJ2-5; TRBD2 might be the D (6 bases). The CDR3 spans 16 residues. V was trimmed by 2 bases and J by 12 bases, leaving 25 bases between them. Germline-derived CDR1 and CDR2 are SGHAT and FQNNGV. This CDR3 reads CASSLLPTGEGQKKYF. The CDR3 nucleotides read TGTGCCAGCAGCTTACTTCCAACGGGAGAGGGTCAGAAGAAGTACTTC.

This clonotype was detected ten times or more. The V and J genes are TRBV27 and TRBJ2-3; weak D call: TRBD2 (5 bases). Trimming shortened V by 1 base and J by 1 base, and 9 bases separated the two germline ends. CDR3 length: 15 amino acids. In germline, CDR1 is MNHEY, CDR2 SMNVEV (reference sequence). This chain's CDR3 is CASSLYRGGTDTQYF. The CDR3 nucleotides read TGTGCCAGCAGTTTATACCGGGGAGGCACAGATACGCAGTATTTT.

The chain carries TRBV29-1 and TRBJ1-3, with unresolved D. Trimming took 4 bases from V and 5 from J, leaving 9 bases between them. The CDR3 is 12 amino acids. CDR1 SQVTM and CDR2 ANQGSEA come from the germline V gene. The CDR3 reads CSVAPTRNTIYF. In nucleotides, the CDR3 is TGCAGCGTTGCCCCCACTCGAAACACCATATATTTT. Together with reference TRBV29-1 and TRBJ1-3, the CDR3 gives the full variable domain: SAVISQKPSRDICQRGTSLTIQCQVDSQVTMMFWYRQQPGQSLTLIATANQGSEATYESGFVIDKFPISRPNLTFSTLTVSNMSPEDSSIYLCSVAPTRNTIYFGEGSWLTVV.

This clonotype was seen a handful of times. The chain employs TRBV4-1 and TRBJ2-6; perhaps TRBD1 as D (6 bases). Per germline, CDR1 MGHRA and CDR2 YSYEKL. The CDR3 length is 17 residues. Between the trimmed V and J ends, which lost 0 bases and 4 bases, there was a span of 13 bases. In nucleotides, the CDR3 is TGCGCCAGCAGCCAAGACCTAGCAGGGGCCGGGGCCAACGTCCTGACTTTC. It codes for CASSQDLAGAGANVLTF.

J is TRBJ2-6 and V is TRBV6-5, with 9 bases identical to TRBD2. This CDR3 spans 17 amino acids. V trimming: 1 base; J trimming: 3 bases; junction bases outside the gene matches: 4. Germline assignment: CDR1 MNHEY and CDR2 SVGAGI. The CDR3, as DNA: TGTGCCAGCAGTTACTTAGCGGGAGTCGGTGGGGCCAACGTCCTGACTTTC. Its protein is CASSYLAGVGGANVLTF.

The chain's CDR3 is CASSLIGGNPYEQYF. CDR3 sequence (DNA): TGTGCCAGCAGCTTAATCGGCGGGAACCCTTACGAGCAGTACTTC. This chain connects TRBV7-3 to TRBJ2-7, with D maybe TRBD2 (6 bases). Germline CDR1 is SGHTA and CDR2 is FQGTGA. Trimming took 1 base from V and 4 from J, leaving 14 bases between them. This CDR3 has 15 residues.

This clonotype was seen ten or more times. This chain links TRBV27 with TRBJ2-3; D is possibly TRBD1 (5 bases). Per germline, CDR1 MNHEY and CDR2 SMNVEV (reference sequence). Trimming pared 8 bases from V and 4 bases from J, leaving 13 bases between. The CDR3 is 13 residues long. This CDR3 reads CASGQDWSDTQYF. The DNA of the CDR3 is TGTGCCAGCGGACAAGATTGGTCAGATACGCAGTATTTT.

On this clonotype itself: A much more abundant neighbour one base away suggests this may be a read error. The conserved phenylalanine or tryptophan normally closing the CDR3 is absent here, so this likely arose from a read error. The CDR3 nucleotides are TGTGCCAGCAGCACAAACCAGGTCGGGGAAGCTTTCTAT. As protein: CASSTNQVGEAFY. J is TRBJ1-1 and V is TRBV12-3 or TRBV12-4; no definite D call. The CDR3 is made up of 13 amino acids. Deletions cut 6 bases from V and 8 bases from J, with 16 bases between.

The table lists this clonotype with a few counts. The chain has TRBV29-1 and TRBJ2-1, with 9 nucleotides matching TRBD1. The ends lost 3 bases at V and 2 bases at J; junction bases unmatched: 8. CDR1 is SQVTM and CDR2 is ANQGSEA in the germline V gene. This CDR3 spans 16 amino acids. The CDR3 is CSVDDSRDRAYNEQFF. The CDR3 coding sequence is TGCAGCGTTGATGATTCGAGGGACAGGGCCTACAATGAGCAGTTCTTC.

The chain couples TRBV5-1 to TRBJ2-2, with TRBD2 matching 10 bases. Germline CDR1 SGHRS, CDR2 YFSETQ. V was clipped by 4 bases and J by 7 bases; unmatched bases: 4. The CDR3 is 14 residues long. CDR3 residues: CASSPASGSGELFF. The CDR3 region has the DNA TGCGCCAGCAGCCCAGCTAGCGGGAGCGGGGAGCTGTTTTTT.

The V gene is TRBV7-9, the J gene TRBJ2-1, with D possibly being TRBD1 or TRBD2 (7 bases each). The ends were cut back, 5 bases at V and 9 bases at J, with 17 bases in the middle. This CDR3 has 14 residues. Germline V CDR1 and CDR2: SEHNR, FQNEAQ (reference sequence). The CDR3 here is CASSLLQGGAEQFF. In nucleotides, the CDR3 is TGTGCCAGCAGCCTACTCCAGGGGGGGGCTGAGCAGTTCTTC. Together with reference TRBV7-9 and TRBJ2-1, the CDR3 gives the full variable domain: DTGVSQNPRHKITKRGQNVTFRCDPISEHNRLYWYRQTLGQGPEFLTYFQNEAQLEKSRLLSDRFSAERPKGSFSTLEIQRTEQGDSAMYLCASSLLQGGAEQFFGPGTRLTVL.

The CDR3: CASSPAAFSTDTQYF. The CDR3 nucleotides are TGTGCCAGCAGCCCCGCGGCCTTTAGCACAGATACGCAGTATTTT. The J gene is TRBJ2-3, the V gene TRBV3-1, with D uncertain. In germline, CDR1 is LGHDT, CDR2 YNNKEL (reference sequence). V lost 4 bases and J lost 0, with 11 bases in between. The CDR3 is 15 residues long.